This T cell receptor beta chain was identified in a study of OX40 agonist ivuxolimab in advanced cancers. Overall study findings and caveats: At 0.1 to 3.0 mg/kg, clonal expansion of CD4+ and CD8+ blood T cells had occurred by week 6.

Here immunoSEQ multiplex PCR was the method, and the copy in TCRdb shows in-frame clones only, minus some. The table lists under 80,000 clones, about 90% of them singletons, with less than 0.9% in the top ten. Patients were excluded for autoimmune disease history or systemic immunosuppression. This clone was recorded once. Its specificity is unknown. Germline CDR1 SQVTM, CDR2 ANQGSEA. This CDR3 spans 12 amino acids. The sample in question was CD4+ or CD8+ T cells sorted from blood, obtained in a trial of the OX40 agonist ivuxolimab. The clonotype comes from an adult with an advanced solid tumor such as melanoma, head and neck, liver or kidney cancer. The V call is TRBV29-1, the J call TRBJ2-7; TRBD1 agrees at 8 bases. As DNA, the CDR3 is TGCATTTCCAGGACAGGGCTTTGCGAGCAGTACTTC. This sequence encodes CISRTGLCEQYF.